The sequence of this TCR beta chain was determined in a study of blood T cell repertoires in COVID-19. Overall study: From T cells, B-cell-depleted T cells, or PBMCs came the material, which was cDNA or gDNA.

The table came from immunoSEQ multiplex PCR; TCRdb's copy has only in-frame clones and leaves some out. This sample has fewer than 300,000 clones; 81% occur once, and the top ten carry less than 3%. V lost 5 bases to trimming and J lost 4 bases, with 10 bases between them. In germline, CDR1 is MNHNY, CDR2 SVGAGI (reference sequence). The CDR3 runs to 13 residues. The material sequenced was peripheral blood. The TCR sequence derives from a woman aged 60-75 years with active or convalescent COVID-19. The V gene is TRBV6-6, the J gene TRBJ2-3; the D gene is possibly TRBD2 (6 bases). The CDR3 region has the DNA TGTGCCAGCAGTCCCAGACTAGCAGATACGCAGTATTTT. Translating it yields CASSPRLADTQYF.